The next 13 T cell receptor beta chains were all read from a single sample in a study of blood T cell repertoires in COVID-19. Clones were sequenced by immunoSEQ multiplex PCR, and TCRdb holds only the in-frame ones, with some missing. The sample shows around 160,000 clones, 70% to 90% of them seen only once. Sequences were obtained from peripheral blood. The receptors shown here come from a woman aged 55-70 years with COVID-19, enrolled during active disease.

V and J are TRBV4-1 and TRBJ2-1, with D perhaps TRBD2 (6 bases). The CDR3 runs to 17 residues. V was clipped by 6 bases and J by 2 bases, with 20 bases between them. Germline values: CDR1 MGHRA, CDR2 YSYEKL. CDR3 coding DNA: TGCGCCAGCAGTCTTGAAGGGGCGGAGGGGACCTACAATGAGCAGTTCTTC. Residues: CASSLEGAEGTYNEQFF.

The chain carries TRBV18 and TRBJ2-1, with TRBD1 identical over 9 bases. Losses at the gene ends were 5 bases for V and 9 bases for J; bases not matched to a gene: 14. This CDR3 has 16 residues. Germline loops: CDR1 KGHSH, CDR2 LQKENI. The CDR3 DNA is TGTGCCAGCTCAACCGGGGCGACAGGGGGGTTCGGTGAGCAGTTCTTC. Protein: CASSTGATGGFGEQFF. Together with reference TRBV18 and TRBJ2-1, the CDR3 gives the full variable domain: NAGVMQNPRHLVRRRGQEARLRCSPMKGHSHVYWYRQLPEEGLKFMVYLQKENIIDESGMPKERFSAEFPKEGPSILRIQQVVRGDSAAYFCASSTGATGGFGEQFFGPGTRLTVL.

The sample holds a few counts of this clone. V is TRBV4-3 and J is TRBJ2-1; D is undetermined. Per the germline V gene, CDR1 is LGHNA and CDR2 is YSLEER. V dropped 0 bases and J dropped 6 bases, with 6 bases sitting between them. This CDR3 region has 13 residues. CDR3 nucleotide sequence: TGCGCCAGCAGCCAAGATAATTCCAATGAGCAGTTCTTC. Translation: CASSQDNSNEQFF.

This clone was observed a few times. The chain couples TRBV27 to TRBJ2-2; D not certain. CDR1 and CDR2 from the germline V gene are MNHEY and SMNVEV (reference sequence). This CDR3 spans 13 amino acids. The V end lost 5 bases, the J end lost 8 bases, and 12 bases lay between the germline ends. DNA of the CDR3: TGTGCCAGCAGTCCACGAGATTGGGGGGAGCTGTTTTTT. This codes for CASSPRDWGELFF.

The rearrangement links TRBV7-3 to TRBJ2-1, with D perhaps matching TRBD2 (7 bases). Germline assignment: CDR1 SGHTA and CDR2 FQGTGA. CDR3 length equals 13 residues. The V end was cut by 5 bases, the J end by 8 bases, with 13 bases between. The CDR3 sequence is CASSGTGGDEQFF. DNA for the CDR3: TGTGCCAGCAGCGGGACGGGGGGCGATGAGCAGTTCTTC.

The chain couples TRBV18 to TRBJ1-5; the D gene is possibly TRBD1 (6 bases). Germline CDR1 and CDR2: KGHSH and LQKENI. V lost 2 bases and J 4 bases, leaving 12 bases between the germline ends. CDR3 length: 15 residues. In DNA form, the CDR3 reads TGTGCCAGCTCACCATCGGGGGGCCGGAATCAGCCCCAGCATTTT. Protein product: CASSPSGGRNQPQHF.

The V and J genes are TRBV18 and TRBJ2-7; TRBD2 aligns across 7 bases. Germline lookup yields CDR1 KGHSH and CDR2 LQKENI. The CDR3 loop spans 16 amino acids. Trimming cost V 6 bases and J 3 bases; bases outside gene matches: 14. In DNA form, the CDR3 reads TGTGCCAGCTCGCCTACTGGGACTACGCGGAGCTACGAGCAGTACTTC. Its translation: CASSPTGTTRSYEQYF.

The rearrangement uses TRBV24-1 and TRBJ2-1; 10 bases fit TRBD1. Germline CDR1 is KGHDR and CDR2 is SFDVKD. This CDR3 has 13 residues. V lost 8 bases to trimming and J lost 7 bases; unmatched junction nucleotides: 4. CDR3 residues: CATMGTGDNEQFF. The CDR3 DNA sequence: TGTGCCACCATGGGGACAGGGGATAATGAGCAGTTCTTC.

The chain joins TRBV12-3 or TRBV12-4 to TRBJ2-5, with 7 bases aligning to TRBD1. The V segment lost 11 bases and the J segment 4 bases; nucleotides outside the gene matches: 10. The CDR3 has 13 residues. CDR3 sequence (DNA): TGTGCCTGCCGGTACAGGGGCGGAGAGACCCAGTACTTC. This gives the protein CACRYRGGETQYF.

J is TRBJ1-6 and V is TRBV2, with 8 nucleotides matching TRBD1. The V gene end was trimmed by 8 bases and the J gene end by 9 bases; junction bases not matched to a gene: 6. The CDR3 runs to 13 residues. In germline, CDR1 is SNHLY, CDR2 FYNNEI. CDR3 amino acids: CASRGQGTSPLHF. The CDR3 region has the DNA TGTGCCAGCCGCGGACAGGGAACTTCACCCCTCCACTTT.

The CDR3 coding sequence is TGTGCCAGCAGCCGGTTCTTACCGGGGGGGAGGGGCGAGCAGTACTTC. Its translation: CASSRFLPGGRGEQYF. The chain uses TRBV7-2 and TRBJ2-7; 8 nucleotides align to TRBD2. Losses at the gene ends were 5 bases for V and 6 bases for J; bases not matched to a gene: 15. Per the germline V gene, CDR1 is SGHTA and CDR2 is FQGNSA. The CDR3 is 16 amino acids.

This sequence joins TRBV6-5 and TRBJ2-7; 13 bases line up with TRBD2. Trimming took 6 bases from V and 2 from J; bases not matched to a gene: 1. Germline V gives CDR1 MNHEY, CDR2 SVGAGI. This CDR3 contains 14 residues. In nucleotides, the CDR3 is TGTGCCAGCAGAGGACTAGCGGGGGCCTACGAGCAGTACTTC. It encodes CASRGLAGAYEQYF.

This chain links TRBV4-2 with TRBJ1-5; TRBD1 might be the D (6 bases). CDR3 size: 16 residues. Germline V gives CDR1 LGHNA, CDR2 YNFKEQ. V shed 1 base and J shed 0 bases, with 10 bases lying between them. CDR3 coding DNA: TGTGCCAGCAGCCAAGGAGGGGGAAATAGCAATCAGCCCCAGCATTTT. It translates to CASSQGGGNSNQPQHF.